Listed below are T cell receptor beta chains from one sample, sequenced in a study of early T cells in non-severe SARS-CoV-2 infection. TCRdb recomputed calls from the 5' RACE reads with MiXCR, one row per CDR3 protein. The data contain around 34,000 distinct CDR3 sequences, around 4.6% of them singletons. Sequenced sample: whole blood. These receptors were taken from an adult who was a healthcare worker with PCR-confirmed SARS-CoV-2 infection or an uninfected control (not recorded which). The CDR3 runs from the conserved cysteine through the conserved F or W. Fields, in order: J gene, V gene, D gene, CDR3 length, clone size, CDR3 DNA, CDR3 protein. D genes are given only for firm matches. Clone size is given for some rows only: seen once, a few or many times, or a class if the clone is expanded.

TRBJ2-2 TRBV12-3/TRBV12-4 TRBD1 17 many TGTGCCAGCAGCCCTACGCCGGGACAGGCGAACACCGGGGAGCTGTTTTTT CASSPTPGQANTGELFF
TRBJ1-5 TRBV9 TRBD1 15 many TGTGCCAGCAGCGTCTCCGGGACAGTCAATCAGCCCCAGCATTTT CASSVSGTVNQPQHF
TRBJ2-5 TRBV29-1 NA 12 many TGCAGCGTCGACACAGGAGCAGAGACCCAGTACTTC CSVDTGAETQYF
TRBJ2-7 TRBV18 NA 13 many TGTGCCAGCACACCGGGACACCCCTACGAGCAGTACTTC CASTPGHPYEQYF
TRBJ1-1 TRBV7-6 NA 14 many TGTGCCAGCAGCTTAGCCGGGCCCAACACTGAAGCTTTCTTT CASSLAGPNTEAFF
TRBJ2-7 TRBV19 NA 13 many TGTGCCAGTAGTAAACCCGAGGGATCCGAGCAGTACTTC CASSKPEGSEQYF
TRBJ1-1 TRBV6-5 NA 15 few TGTGCCAGCAGTTACTCACTGGGGAGGAACACTGAAGCCTTCTTT CASSYSLGRNTEAFF
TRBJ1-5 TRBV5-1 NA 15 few TGCGCCAGCAGCTTGGTCGGGGAGGGCAACCAGCCCCAGCATTTT CASSLVGEGNQPQHF
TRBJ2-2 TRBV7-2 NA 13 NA TGTGCCAGCAGCCTACCTAGAACCGGGGAGCTGTTTTTT CASSLPRTGELFF
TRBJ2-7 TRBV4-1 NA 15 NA TGCGCCAGCAGCCACTCAAAAACAGGCCTCTACGAGCAGTACTTC CASSHSKTGLYEQYF
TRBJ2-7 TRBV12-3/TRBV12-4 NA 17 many TGTGCCAGCAGTCCAACCTTCCTGGTGGGCCTTGAGTACGAGCAGTACTTC CASSPTFLVGLEYEQYF
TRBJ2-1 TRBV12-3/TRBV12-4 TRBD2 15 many TGTGCCAGCAACTTAGCGGGGGGGCCCCACAATGAGCAGTTCTTC CASNLAGGPHNEQFF
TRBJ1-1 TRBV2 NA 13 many TGTGCCAGCAGTGACGGGTTGAACACTGAAGCTTTCTTT CASSDGLNTEAFF
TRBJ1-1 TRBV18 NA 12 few TGTGCCAGCTCACCGGGTAACACTGAAGCTTTCTTT CASSPGNTEAFF
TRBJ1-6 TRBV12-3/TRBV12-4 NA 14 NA TGTGCCAGCAGTCACCGGGACGAAGACTCACCCCTCCACTTT CASSHRDEDSPLHF
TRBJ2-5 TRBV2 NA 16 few TGTGCCAGCAGTGACCTCGGGGACCCTAAGGGGGAGACCCAGTACTTC CASSDLGDPKGETQYF
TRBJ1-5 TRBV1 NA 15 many TGCACCAGCAGCCAGGGCATACAGGGCTGGCAGCCCCAGCATTTT CTSSQGIQGWQPQHF
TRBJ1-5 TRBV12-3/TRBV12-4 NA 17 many TGTGCCAGCAGTTTAGCGGGAGGAGGGAGGACGGATCAGCCCCAGCATTTT CASSLAGGGRTDQPQHF
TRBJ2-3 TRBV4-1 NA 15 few TGCGCCAGCAGCCTAGGGGCGGGGTCCACAGATACGCAGTATTTT CASSLGAGSTDTQYF
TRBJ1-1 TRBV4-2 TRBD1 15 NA TGTGCCAGCTTTTACTCAGGACAGGGCGGGACTGAAGCTTTCTTT CASFYSGQGGTEAFF
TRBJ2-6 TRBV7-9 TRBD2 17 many TGTGCCAGCGGGTTGAGCGGGGGAAGCTCTGGGGCCAACGTCCTGACTTTC CASGLSGGSSGANVLTF
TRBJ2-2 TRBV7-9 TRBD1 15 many TGTGCCAGCAGCTTAGTGCGACAGGGCGGCGGGGAGCTGTTTTTT CASSLVRQGGGELFF
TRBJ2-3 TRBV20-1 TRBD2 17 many TGCAGTGCGGGAGGGGACCACGGTGCGGGGAGCACAGATACGCAGTATTTT CSAGGDHGAGSTDTQYF
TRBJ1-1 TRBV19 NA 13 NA TGTGCCAGTAGTCCGCCCTGGGTAAATGAAGCTTTCTTT CASSPPWVNEAFF